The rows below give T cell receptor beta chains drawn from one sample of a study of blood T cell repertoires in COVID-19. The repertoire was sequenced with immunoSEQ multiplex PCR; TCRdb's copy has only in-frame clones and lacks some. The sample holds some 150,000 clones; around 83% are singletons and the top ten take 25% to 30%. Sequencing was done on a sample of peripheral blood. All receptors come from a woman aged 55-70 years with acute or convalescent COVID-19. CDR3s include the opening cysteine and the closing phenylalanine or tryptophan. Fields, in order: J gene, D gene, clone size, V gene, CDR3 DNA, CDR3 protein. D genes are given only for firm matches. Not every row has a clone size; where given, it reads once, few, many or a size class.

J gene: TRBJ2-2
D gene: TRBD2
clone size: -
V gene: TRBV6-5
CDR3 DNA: TGTGCCAGCAGTAAGCTAGCGGGGGGCACCGGGGAGCTGTTTTTT
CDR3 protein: CASSKLAGGTGELFF

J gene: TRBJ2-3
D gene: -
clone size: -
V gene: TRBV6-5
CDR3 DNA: TGTGCCAGCAGTCTGGGGGGGGCGCCAGATACGCAGTATTTT
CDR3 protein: CASSLGGAPDTQYF

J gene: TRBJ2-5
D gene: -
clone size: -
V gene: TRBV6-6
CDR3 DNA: TGTGCCAGCAGAGCCGCTAGCGTCGAGACCCAGTACTTC
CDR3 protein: CASRAASVETQYF

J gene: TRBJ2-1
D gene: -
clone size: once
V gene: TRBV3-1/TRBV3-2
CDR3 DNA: TGTGCCAGCAGCCGATCAGTTAACAATGAGCAGTTCTTC
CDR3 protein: CASSRSVNNEQFF

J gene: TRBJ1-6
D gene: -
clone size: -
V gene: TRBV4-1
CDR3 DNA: TGCGCCAGCAGCCAAGAGGAGACCAGCTCCTATAATTCACCCCTCCACTTT
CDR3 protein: CASSQEETSSYNSPLHF

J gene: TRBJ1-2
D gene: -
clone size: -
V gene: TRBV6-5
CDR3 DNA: TGTGCCAGCAGTTACTCATCCAACTTCTATGGCTACACCTTC
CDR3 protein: CASSYSSNFYGYTF

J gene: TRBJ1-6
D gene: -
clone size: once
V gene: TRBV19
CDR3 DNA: TGTGCCAGTAGGACAGCCAGCTCCTATAATTCACCCCTCCACTTT
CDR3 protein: CASRTASSYNSPLHF

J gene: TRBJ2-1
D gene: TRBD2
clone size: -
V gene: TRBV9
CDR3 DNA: TGTGCCAGCACCAACGGCGCTAGCGGGGGGGGCGCCTACAATGAGCAGTTCTTC
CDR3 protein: CASTNGASGGGAYNEQFF

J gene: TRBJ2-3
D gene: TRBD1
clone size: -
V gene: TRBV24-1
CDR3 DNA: TGTGCCACCAGTGAATATGGACAGGGACTTAACACAGATACGCAGTATTTT
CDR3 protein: CATSEYGQGLNTDTQYF

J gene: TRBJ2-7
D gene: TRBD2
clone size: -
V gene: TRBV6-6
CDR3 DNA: TGTGCCGGGGGCCGGGGGGGCGAGCAGTACTTC
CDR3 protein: CAGGRGGEQYF

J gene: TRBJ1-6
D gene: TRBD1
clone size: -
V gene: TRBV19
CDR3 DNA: TGTGCCAGTAGACAGGGGAGCTCCTATAATTCACCCCTCCACTTT
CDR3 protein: CASRQGSSYNSPLHF

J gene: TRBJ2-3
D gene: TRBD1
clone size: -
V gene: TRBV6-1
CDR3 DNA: TGTGCCAGCAGTGAAGGGGGACAGGCCCTTCTTAGCACAGATACGCAGTATTTT
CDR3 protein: CASSEGGQALLSTDTQYF

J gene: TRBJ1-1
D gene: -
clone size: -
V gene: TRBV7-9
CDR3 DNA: TGTGCCAGCAGCCAGGACAGTTACACTGAAGCTTTCTTT
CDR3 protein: CASSQDSYTEAFF